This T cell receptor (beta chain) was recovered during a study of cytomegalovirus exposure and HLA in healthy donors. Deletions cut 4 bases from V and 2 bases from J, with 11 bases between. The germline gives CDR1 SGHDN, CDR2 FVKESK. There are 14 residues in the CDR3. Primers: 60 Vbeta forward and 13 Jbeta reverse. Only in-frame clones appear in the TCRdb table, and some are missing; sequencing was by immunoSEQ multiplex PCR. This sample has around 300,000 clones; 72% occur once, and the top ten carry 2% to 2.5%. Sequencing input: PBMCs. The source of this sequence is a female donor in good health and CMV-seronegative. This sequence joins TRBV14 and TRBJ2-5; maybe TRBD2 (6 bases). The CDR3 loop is CASSPTRRQETQYF. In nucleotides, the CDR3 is TGTGCCAGCAGCCCGACTAGGAGGCAAGAGACCCAGTACTTC. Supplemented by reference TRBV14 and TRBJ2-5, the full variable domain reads EAGVTQFPSHSVIEKGQTVTLRCDPISGHDNLYWYRRVMGKEIKFLLHFVKESKQDESGMPNNRFLAERTGGTYSTLKVQPAELEDSGVYFCASSPTRRQETQYFGPGTRLLVL.